This T cell receptor (beta chain) was sequenced during a study of cytomegalovirus exposure and HLA in healthy donors. This clone was counted a single time. In the PCR, 60 Vbeta and 13 Jbeta primers were used. Authors' data handling: In a later analysis, the count reached some 73 million unique TCR beta chains, with 10 million to 14 million shared. The protocol was immunoSEQ multiplex PCR, while the TCRdb copy is restricted to in-frame clones and leaves out a portion. V and J calls and clone size are as listed in that table; D and trimming were resolved from the DNA. Among 75,000 to 90,000 clones listed, under 85% were seen once. The CDR3 sequence is 16 residues long. J was trimmed by 4 bases and V by 4 bases; bases with no gene match: 9. Per germline, CDR1 SGDLS and CDR2 YYNGEE.

This sequence was found in a woman in her thirties or forties in good health and CMV-seropositive. The sequenced sample was PBMCs. The J gene is TRBJ1-5, the V gene TRBV9, with TRBD1 matching over 9 bases. The CDR3 sequence: CASSPTTGGHNQPQHF. The CDR3 nucleotides read TGTGCCAGCAGCCCCACGACAGGGGGTCATAATCAGCCCCAGCATTTT. Combining the CDR3 with reference TRBV9 and TRBJ1-5 gives the whole variable domain DSGVTQTPKHLITATGQRVTLRCSPRSGDLSVYWYQQSLDQGLQFLIQYYNGEERAKGNILERFSAQQFPDLHSELNLSSLELGDSALYFCASSPTTGGHNQPQHFGDGTRLSIL.